The clone carrying this T cell receptor (beta chain) has a count of ten or more. The target antigen is unknown. V was trimmed by 3 bases and J by 7 bases, leaving 10 bases between them. This CDR3 spans 12 amino acids. Germline lookup yields CDR1 SGHTA and CDR2 FQGNSA. TCRdb analysed the reads with MiXCR anew, one entry per CDR3 protein. The sample includes around 210,000 distinct CDR3 sequences, around 6.4% seen only once; the top ten take roughly 6.5%. These data come from a study of T cell repertoires in cytomegalovirus infection. Study-level background: Public TCR beta signature analysis indicated the presence of both CMV infection and matching HLA type. Regarding the study as a whole: CMV-specific HLA-C-restricted TCR beta clonotypes dominated the ex vivo response. Cumulative frequency (of public TCR beta family members) identified carriers of CMV plus the relevant HLA.

The sequence came from a human donor in good health (CMV status not recorded). Some clones in this sample may be carry-over from other donors' samples. Sequencing input: PBMCs. The gene calls are TRBV7-2 and TRBJ2-7; no clear D. CDR3 residues: CASSLDLREQYF. The CDR3 DNA reads TGTGCCAGCAGCTTGGACCTACGAGAGCAGTACTTC. Together with reference TRBV7-2 and TRBJ2-7, the CDR3 gives the full variable domain: GAGVSQSPSNKVTEKGKDVELRCDPISGHTALYWYRQSLGQGLEFLIYFQGNSAPDKSGLPSDRFSAERTGGSVSTLTIQRTQQEDSAVYLCASSLDLREQYFGPGTRLTVT.